The rows below give T cell receptor beta chains drawn from one sample of a study of cytomegalovirus exposure and HLA in healthy donors. This table comes from immunoSEQ multiplex PCR, and its TCRdb copy is limited to in-frame clones, with some not included. The data show 95,000 to 150,000 clones, over 8.5% seen once. Sample: PBMCs. Receptor source: a woman aged 40 to 50 in good health and CMV-seropositive. The CDR3 runs from the conserved cysteine through the conserved F or W. The D gene is left open where the match is weak. For some rows the clone size is stated as once, few or many, or as a class when expanded; others skip it.

TRBV6-1	NA	TRBD1	TRBJ1-5	CASQEGQGLWPQHF	TGTGCCAGCCAGGAGGGACAGGGATTATGGCCCCAGCATTTT
TRBV7-9	few	TRBD1	TRBJ2-5	CASSPDRVRETQYF	TGTGCCAGCAGCCCTGACAGGGTTCGGGAGACCCAGTACTTC
TRBV7-3	few	NA	TRBJ2-7	CASSLTGGVDEQYF	TGTGCCAGCAGCTTAACAGGGGGGGTCGACGAGCAGTACTTC
TRBV6-5	few	NA	TRBJ1-1	CASSYSKWGRTEAFF	TGTGCCAGCAGTTACTCGAAGTGGGGCCGGACTGAAGCTTTCTTT
TRBV10-3	few	NA	TRBJ1-5	CAISRDSNQPQHF	TGTGCCATCAGCAGGGATAGCAATCAGCCCCAGCATTTT
TRBV2	few	NA	TRBJ2-2	CASSPQGRNTGELFF	TGTGCCAGCAGCCCTCAGGGCCGGAATACCGGGGAGCTGTTTTTT
TRBV2	NA	NA	TRBJ2-7	CASSESTGVSYEQYF	TGTGCCAGCAGTGAAAGTACCGGGGTTTCGTACGAGCAGTACTTC
TRBV11-3	NA	TRBD2	TRBJ2-2	CASSPGTSGTGELFF	TGTGCCAGCAGCCCAGGGACTAGCGGGACCGGGGAGCTGTTTTTT
TRBV6-4	NA	TRBD2	TRBJ2-1	CASSPSFAGGLNEQFF	TGTGCCAGCAGCCCTTCGTTCGCGGGGGGGCTCAATGAGCAGTTCTTC
TRBV4-1	few	NA	TRBJ1-5	CASSQERGGYSNQPQHF	TGCGCCAGCAGCCAAGAGAGGGGGGGGTATAGCAATCAGCCCCAGCATTTT
TRBV6-5	few	NA	TRBJ1-1	CASSYSFGAPNTEAFF	TGTGCTAGCAGTTACTCATTTGGGGCTCCGAACACTGAAGCTTTCTTT
TRBV5-4	NA	NA	TRBJ2-5	CASSRNRETQYF	TGTGCCAGCAGTCGTAACAGGGAGACCCAGTACTTC
TRBV29-1	few	NA	TRBJ2-2	CSVEAGYGTGELFF	TGCAGCGTTGAAGCGGGGTATGGGACCGGGGAGCTGTTTTTT
TRBV4-1	few	NA	TRBJ1-1	CASSPGGRATPNTEAFF	TGCGCCAGCAGTCCTGGAGGGAGGGCTACTCCGAACACTGAAGCTTTCTTT
TRBV14	few	NA	TRBJ2-7	CASSLNRGGTAKYF	TGTGCCAGCAGCCTTAACCGGGGCGGGACGGCCAAGTACTTC
TRBV2	NA	TRBD2	TRBJ2-3	CASRLAGFTDTQYF	TGTGCCAGCAGGCTAGCGGGATTTACAGATACGCAGTATTTT
TRBV2	few	NA	TRBJ1-2	CASIQDGGNGYTF	TGTGCCAGCATTCAGGACGGGGGAAATGGCTACACCTTC
TRBV28	few	TRBD1	TRBJ1-1	CASRAGQSNTEAFF	TGTGCCAGCAGGGCGGGACAGTCGAACACTGAAGCTTTCTTT
TRBV20-1	NA	TRBD2	TRBJ2-5	CSAGGRDTQYF	TGCAGTGCCGGGGGGAGGGATACCCAGTACTTC
TRBV4-1	once	TRBD2	TRBJ2-1	CASSQKTSGGLEQFF	TGCGCCAGCAGCCAGAAGACTAGCGGGGGGCTTGAGCAGTTCTTC
TRBV11-2	NA	NA	TRBJ2-7	CASSSQGNEQYF	TGTGCCAGCAGCTCCCAGGGGAACGAGCAGTACTTC
TRBV10-3	NA	TRBD1	TRBJ1-1	CAISTGAEAFF	TGTGCCATCAGTACAGGGGCTGAAGCTTTCTTT
TRBV6-1	NA	NA	TRBJ2-7	CASKQASQGYEQYF	TGTGCCAGCAAACAGGCTTCGCAGGGCTACGAGCAGTACTTC